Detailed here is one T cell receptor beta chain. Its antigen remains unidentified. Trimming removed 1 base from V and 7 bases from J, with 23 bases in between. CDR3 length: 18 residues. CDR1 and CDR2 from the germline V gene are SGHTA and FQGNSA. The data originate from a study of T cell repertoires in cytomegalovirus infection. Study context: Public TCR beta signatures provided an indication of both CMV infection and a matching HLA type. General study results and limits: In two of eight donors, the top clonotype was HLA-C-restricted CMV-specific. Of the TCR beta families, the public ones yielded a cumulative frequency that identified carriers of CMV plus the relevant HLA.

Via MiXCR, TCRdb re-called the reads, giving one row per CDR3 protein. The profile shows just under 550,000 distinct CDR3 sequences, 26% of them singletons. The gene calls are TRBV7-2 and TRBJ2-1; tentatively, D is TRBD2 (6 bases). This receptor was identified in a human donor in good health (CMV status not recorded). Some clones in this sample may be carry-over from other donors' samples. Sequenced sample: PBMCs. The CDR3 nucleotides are TGTGCCAGCAGCTTAGACATTTATAGCGGCTCACACGGAAATGAGCAGTTCTTC. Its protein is CASSLDIYSGSHGNEQFF.